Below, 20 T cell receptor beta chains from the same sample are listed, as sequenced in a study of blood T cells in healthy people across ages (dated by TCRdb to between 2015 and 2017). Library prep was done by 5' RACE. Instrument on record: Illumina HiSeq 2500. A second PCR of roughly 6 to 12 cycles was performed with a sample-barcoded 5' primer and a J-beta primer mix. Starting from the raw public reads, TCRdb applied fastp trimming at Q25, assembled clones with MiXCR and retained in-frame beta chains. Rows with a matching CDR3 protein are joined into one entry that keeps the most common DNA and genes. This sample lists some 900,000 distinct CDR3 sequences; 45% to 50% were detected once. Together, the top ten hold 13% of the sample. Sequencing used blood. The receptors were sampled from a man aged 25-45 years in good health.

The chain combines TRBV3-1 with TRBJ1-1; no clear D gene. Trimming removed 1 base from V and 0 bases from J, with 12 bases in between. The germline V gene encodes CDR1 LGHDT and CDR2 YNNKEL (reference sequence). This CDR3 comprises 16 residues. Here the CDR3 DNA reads TGTGCCAGCAGCCAAGCGCGGTTGCAGATGAACACTGAAGCTTTCTTT. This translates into CASSQARLQMNTEAFF.

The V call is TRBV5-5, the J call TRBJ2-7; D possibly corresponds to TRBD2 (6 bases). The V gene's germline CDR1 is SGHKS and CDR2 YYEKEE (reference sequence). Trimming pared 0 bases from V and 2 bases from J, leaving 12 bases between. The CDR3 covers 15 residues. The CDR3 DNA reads TGTGCCAGCAGCTTGGAGGCGGGGACGACCTACGAGCAGTACTTC. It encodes CASSLEAGTTYEQYF.

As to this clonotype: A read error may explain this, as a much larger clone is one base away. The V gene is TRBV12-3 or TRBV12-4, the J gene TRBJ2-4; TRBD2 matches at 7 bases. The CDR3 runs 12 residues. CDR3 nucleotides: TGTGCCAGCAGCCGGACTAGTTACGAGCAGAACTTC. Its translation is CASSRTSYEQNF.

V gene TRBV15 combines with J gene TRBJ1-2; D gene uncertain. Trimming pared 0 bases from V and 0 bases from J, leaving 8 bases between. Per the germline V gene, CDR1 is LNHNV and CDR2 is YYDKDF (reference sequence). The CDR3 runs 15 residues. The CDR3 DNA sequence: TGTGCCACCAGCAGAGATCTCGGCCCTAACTATGGCTACACCTTC. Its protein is CATSRDLGPNYGYTF.

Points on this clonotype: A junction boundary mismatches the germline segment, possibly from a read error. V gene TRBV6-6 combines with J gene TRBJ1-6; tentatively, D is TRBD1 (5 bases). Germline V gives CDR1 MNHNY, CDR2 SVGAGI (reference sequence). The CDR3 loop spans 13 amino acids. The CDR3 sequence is CATGALTNSPPHF. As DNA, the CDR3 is TGTGCCACCGGGGCACTGACTAATTCACCCCCCCACTTT.

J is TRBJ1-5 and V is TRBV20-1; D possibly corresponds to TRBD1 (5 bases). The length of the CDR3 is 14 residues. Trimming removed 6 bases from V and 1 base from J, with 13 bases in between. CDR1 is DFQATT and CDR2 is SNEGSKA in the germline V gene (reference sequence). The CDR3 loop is CSANRGVSNQPQHF. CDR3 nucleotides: TGCAGTGCCAATAGGGGCGTCAGCAATCAGCCCCAGCATTTT.

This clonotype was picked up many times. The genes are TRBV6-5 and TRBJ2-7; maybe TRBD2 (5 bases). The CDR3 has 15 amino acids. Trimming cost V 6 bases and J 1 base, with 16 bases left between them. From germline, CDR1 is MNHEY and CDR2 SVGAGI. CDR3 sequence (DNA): TGTGCCAGCAGACTGCTAGGAGGATTATCCTACGAGCAGTACTTC. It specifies CASRLLGGLSYEQYF.

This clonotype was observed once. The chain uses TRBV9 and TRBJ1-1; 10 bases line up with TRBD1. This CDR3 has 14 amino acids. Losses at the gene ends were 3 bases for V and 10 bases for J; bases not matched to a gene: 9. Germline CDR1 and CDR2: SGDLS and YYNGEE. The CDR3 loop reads CASSEGQGVQRAFF. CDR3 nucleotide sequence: TGTGCCAGCAGCGAAGGACAGGGGGTTCAACGAGCTTTCTTT.

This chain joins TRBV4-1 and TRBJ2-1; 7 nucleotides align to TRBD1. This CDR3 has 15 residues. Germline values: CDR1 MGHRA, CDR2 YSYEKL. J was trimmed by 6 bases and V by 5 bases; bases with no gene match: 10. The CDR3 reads CASSSTDRDGNEQFF. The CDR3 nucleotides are TGCGCCAGCAGCTCCACTGACAGGGATGGCAATGAGCAGTTCTTC.

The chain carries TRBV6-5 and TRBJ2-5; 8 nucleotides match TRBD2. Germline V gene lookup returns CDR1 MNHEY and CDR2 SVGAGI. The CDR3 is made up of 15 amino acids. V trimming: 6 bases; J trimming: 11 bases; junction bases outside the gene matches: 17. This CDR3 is CASRAGGEGRGKQYF. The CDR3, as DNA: TGTGCCAGCAGGGCGGGGGGTGAGGGCCGGGGGAAGCAGTACTTC.

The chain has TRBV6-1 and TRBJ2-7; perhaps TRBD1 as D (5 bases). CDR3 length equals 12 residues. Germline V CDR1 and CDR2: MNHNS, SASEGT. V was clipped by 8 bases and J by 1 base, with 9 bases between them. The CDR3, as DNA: TGTGCCAGCGGTCGACAGTCCTACGAGCAGTACTTC. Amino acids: CASGRQSYEQYF.

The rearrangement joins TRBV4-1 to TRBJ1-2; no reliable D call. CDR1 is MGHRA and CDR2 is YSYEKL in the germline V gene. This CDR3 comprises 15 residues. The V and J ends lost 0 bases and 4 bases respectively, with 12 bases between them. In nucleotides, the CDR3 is TGCGCCAGCAGCCAAGATCGGTCAGTGCCCTATGGCTACACCTTC. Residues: CASSQDRSVPYGYTF.

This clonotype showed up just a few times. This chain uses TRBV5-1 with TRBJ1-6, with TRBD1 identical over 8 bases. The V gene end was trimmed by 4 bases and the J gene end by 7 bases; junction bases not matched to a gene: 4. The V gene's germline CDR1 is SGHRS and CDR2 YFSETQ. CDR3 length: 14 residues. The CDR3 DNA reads TGCGCCAGCAGCCTAAGACAGGGGAATTCACCCCTCCACTTT. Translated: CASSLRQGNSPLHF. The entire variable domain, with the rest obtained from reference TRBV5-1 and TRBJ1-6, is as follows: KAGVTQTPRYLIKTRGQQVTLSCSPISGHRSVSWYQQTPGQGLQFLFEYFSETQRNKGNFPGRFSGRQFSNSRSEMNVSTLELGDSALYLCASSLRQGNSPLHFGNGTRLTVT.

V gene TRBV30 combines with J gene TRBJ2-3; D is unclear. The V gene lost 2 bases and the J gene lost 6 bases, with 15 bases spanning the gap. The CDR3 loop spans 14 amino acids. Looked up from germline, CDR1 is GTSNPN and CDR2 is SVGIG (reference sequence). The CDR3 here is CAWSSSTRSDTQYF. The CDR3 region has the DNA TGTGCCTGGAGTAGCTCGACGCGGTCGGATACGCAGTATTTT.

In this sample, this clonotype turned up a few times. CDR3 nucleotides: TGCACAGGACGGATGAACACTGAAGCTTTCTTT. Protein: CTGRMNTEAFF. V is TRBV29-1 and J is TRBJ1-1; unclear D gene. The CDR3 is made up of 11 amino acids. Germline V lookup: CDR1 SQVTM, CDR2 ANQGSEA.

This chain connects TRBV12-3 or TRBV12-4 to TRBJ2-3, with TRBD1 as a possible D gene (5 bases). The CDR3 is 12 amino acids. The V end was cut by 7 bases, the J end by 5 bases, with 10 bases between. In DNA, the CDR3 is TGTGCCAGCACTCAGGGCGGAGATACGCAGTATTTT. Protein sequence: CASTQGGDTQYF.

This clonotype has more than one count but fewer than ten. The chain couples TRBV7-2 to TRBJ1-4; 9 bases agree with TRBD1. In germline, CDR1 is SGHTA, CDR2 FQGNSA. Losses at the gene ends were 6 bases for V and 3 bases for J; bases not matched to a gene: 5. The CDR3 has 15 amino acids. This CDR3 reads CASSSTGGANEKLFF. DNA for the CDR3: TGTGCCAGCAGTTCGACAGGGGGGGCTAATGAAAAACTGTTTTTT.

The CDR3 DNA reads TGCAGCGTTGGGGTAGCGGGGGGTTACACAGATACGCAGTATTTT. Translating it yields CSVGVAGGYTDTQYF. V gene TRBV29-1 combines with J gene TRBJ2-3; 10 bases map to TRBD2. The CDR3 is 15 residues long. The J segment lost 2 bases and the V segment lost 4 bases, leaving 6 bases of the junction unmatched. CDR1 is SQVTM, CDR2 ANQGSEA, per germline.

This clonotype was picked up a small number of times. CDR3 residues: CASSYASTSISGEQYF. The CDR3 coding sequence is TGTGCCAGCAGTTACGCCTCAACTAGCATCTCGGGCGAGCAGTACTTC. The chain carries TRBV6-2 or TRBV6-3 and TRBJ2-7, with D tentatively TRBD2 (6 bases). Germline V gene sequence: CDR1 MNHEY, CDR2 SVGEGT. Trimming pared 2 bases from V and 6 bases from J, leaving 20 bases between. The CDR3 extends over 16 amino acids.

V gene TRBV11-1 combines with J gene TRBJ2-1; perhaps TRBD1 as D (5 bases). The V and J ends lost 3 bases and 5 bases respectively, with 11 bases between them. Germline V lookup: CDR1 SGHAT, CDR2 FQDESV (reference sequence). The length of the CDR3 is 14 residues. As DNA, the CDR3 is TGTGCCAGCAGCTTGTCAAGACAGCACAATGAGCAGTTCTTC. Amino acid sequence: CASSLSRQHNEQFF.